Following are 2 T cell receptor beta chains from one sample sequenced in a study of blood T cell repertoires in COVID-19. Generated by immunoSEQ multiplex PCR, the TCRdb table keeps only in-frame clones and is missing some. The sample yields tens of thousands of clones, about 87% seen once. Sequenced input: peripheral blood. Source of these receptors: a woman aged 45 to 65 with acute or convalescent COVID-19.

J is TRBJ2-7 and V is TRBV18; no reliable D call. The CDR3 has 12 amino acids. Germline loops: CDR1 KGHSH, CDR2 LQKENI. Trimming left V 2 bases short and J 5 bases short, with 7 bases between. CDR3 bases: TGTGCCAGCTCACCAAGTGGCCACGAGCAGTACTTC. Protein sequence: CASSPSGHEQYF.

This clone came up a few times. The rearrangement joins TRBV14 to TRBJ1-3; D gene ambiguous. CDR1 is SGHDN and CDR2 is FVKESK in the germline V gene. Trimming removed 4 bases from V and 4 bases from J, with 14 bases in between. The CDR3 is 15 residues long. The DNA of the CDR3 is TGTGCCAGCAGCCCGACATGGGTTGGAGGAAACACCATATATTTT. This translates into CASSPTWVGGNTIYF.